This TCR beta chain was sequenced during a study of shared clonotypes between healthy human individuals. As for the study in general: CD4 naive cells filled three plates per donor, CD4 memory three, CD8 naive two and CD8 memory one.

Sequenced by immunoSEQ multiplex PCR; TCRdb stores in-frame clones only, minus some. Of about 1.5 million clones listed, 95% to 99% are singletons. A CD45RA-negative memory subset and a CD45RA+ naive subset were separated from the CD4+ cells. The study, taken as a whole, reports: The study generally estimated greater richness for naive than memory subsets. Clonotypes shared by all four sorted-subset donors had higher generation probabilities than non-shared clonotypes.

V was cut by 6 bases and J by 0 bases, with 17 bases left in between. The germline V gene encodes CDR1 SNHLY and CDR2 FYNNEI. The CDR3 has 17 residues. Notes on this clone: Its specificity is not known.

The receptor was derived from a man aged 25-40 years in good health. This chain connects TRBV2 to TRBJ2-2; a possible D gene is TRBD1 (5 bases). Material for sequencing was naive CD4+ T cells sorted from blood. Described subset: CD45RA+ positively selected. In DNA form, the CDR3 reads TGTGCCAGCAGGATCCCCCCAGGGCAACCGAACACCGGGGAGCTGTTTTTT. It codes for CASRIPPGQPNTGELFF.